This TCR beta chain was retrieved from a study of cytomegalovirus exposure and HLA in healthy donors. Study background: Later analysis reported that the 110 or so validation repertoires shared the platform of the roughly 680 first-cohort repertoires.

Method: immunoSEQ multiplex PCR; TCRdb's copy keeps in-frame clones and lacks some. The table includes 200,000 to 300,000 clones, around 87% detected once. Overall study findings and caveats: Subsequent analysis of the approximately 130 validation repertoires found a tendency for first-cohort TCR clusters to co-occur.

Separation from the approximately 710-subject first cohort characterized the roughly 120-subject validation cohort, to which the donors belonged. With regard to this clone: Antigen unknown.

Germline values: CDR1 SQVTM, CDR2 ANQGSEA. Unmatched junction bases numbered 1, after V lost 3 bases and J lost 3 bases. This CDR3 contains 14 residues. This chain uses TRBV29-1 with TRBJ2-7; 14 positions match TRBD2. The receptor comes from a woman in her 30s in good health and CMV-seropositive. Sequenced sample: PBMCs. The CDR3: CSVDGLAGGYEQYF. The CDR3 region has the DNA TGCAGCGTTGATGGACTAGCGGGGGGCTACGAGCAGTACTTC.